This TCR delta chain appears in the sequencing data of a study of gamma-delta T cells after stem cell transplantation. TCRdb reanalyzed the RT-PCR reads using CATT. The data hold under 3,500 delta-chain clones, with 16% observed a single time. With regard to this clone: Since a far larger clone is one base different, this is likely a read error. This specimen includes other DNA sequences encoding the same CDR3.

The CDR3 has 18 residues. Germline CDR1 is GEAIGNYY and CDR2 is EKD. V was clipped by 1 base and J by 2 bases; unmatched bases: 7. The V call is TRDV2, the J call TRDJ3; 7 bases map to TRDD3. The specimen sequenced was gamma-delta T cells. This clonotype was obtained from a human donor. It is not recorded whose cells these are; they may come from a transplant donor. This CDR3 is CACDTILGDTWDTRQMFF. The CDR3 coding sequence is TGTGCCTGTGACACGATACTCGGGGATACCTGGGACACCCGACAGATGTTTTTC.